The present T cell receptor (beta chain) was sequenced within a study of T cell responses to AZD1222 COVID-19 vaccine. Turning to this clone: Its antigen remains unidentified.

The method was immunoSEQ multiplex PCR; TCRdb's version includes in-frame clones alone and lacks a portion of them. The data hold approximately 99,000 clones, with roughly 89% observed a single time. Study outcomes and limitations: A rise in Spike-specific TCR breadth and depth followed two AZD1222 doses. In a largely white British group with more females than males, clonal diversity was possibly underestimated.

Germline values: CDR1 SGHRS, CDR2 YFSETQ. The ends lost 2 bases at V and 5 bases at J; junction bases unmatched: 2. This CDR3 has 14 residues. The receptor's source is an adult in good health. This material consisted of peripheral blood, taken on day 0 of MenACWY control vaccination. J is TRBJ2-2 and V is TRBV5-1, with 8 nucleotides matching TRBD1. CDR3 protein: CASSLQGETGELFF. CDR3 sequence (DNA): TGCGCCAGCAGCTTACAGGGGGAGACCGGGGAGCTGTTTTTT.